The 2 T cell receptor beta chains listed next were all sequenced from one sample in a study of response to subunit inactivated influenza vaccine. TCRdb processed the RT-PCR reads anew with MiXCR; each CDR3 protein has one entry. This table holds approximately 700,000 distinct CDR3 sequences, over 11% found once. This material consisted of PBMCs from blood, taken less than 15 days before vaccination. All receptors come from a man in his fifties or sixties who received an inactivated influenza vaccine.

This clonotype has only a few counts. This chain joins TRBV20-1 and TRBJ1-3; TRBD1 agrees at 8 bases. The germline CDR1 and CDR2 sequences are DFQATT and SNEGSKA (reference sequence). The CDR3 sequence is 13 residues long. V dropped 5 bases and J dropped 2; count of bases not matched to a gene: 2. CDR3 residues: CSAADRAGNTIYF. CDR3 nucleotide sequence: TGCAGTGCTGCGGACAGGGCTGGAAACACCATATATTTT.

This clonotype was detected many times. The chain uses TRBV7-9 and TRBJ2-5; 12 bases fit TRBD2. Germline V gene sequence: CDR1 SEHNR, CDR2 FQNEAQ (reference sequence). The length of the CDR3 is 16 residues. The J segment lost 5 bases and the V segment lost 4 bases, leaving 8 bases of the junction unmatched. In DNA, the CDR3 is TGTGCCAGCAGCTCCTCTAGCGGGAGGGCCTGGGAGACCCAGTACTTC. The encoded protein is CASSSSSGRAWETQYF.